Each of the 23 T cell receptor beta chains below was sequenced from the same sample in a study of identical twins. TCRdb ran MiXCR on the 5' RACE reads and lists one entry per CDR3 protein. The table has nearly 650,000 distinct CDR3 sequences, around 7.4% seen once. The same specimen was also included in a second study, on yellow fever vaccine responses in identical twins.

The sample comprised PBMCs. The receptors derive from a woman younger than 30 in good health.

In this sample, this clonotype turned up a few times. The CDR3, as DNA: TGCGCCAGCAGGGCCAGGACAGGGGCTCTCGAGCAGTACTTC. It encodes CASRARTGALEQYF. The chain carries TRBV5-1 and TRBJ2-7; 9 bases match TRBD1. The V segment lost 5 bases and the J segment 6 bases; nucleotides outside the gene matches: 9. CDR3 length: 14 amino acids. Germline loops: CDR1 SGHRS, CDR2 YFSETQ. Together with reference TRBV5-1 and TRBJ2-7, the CDR3 gives the full variable domain: KAGVTQTPRYLIKTRGQQVTLSCSPISGHRSVSWYQQTPGQGLQFLFEYFSETQRNKGNFPGRFSGRQFSNSRSEMNVSTLELGDSALYLCASRARTGALEQYFGPGTRLTVT.

In its sample, this clonotype was seen a few times. The gene calls are TRBV6-5 and TRBJ2-6; possible D gene TRBD1, 6 bases. Trimming took 3 bases from V and 2 from J, leaving 11 bases between them. CDR1 and CDR2 (germline): MNHEY, SVGAGI. The CDR3 has 16 amino acids. The CDR3 loop is CASSYRGGAGANVLTF. The CDR3 bases are TGTGCCAGCAGTTATCGTGGGGGCGCTGGGGCCAACGTCCTGACTTTC.

This clonotype was seen repeatedly, ten times or more. The chain links TRBV5-1 to TRBJ2-1; 9 positions match TRBD1. The J segment lost 4 bases and the V segment lost 0 bases, leaving 2 bases of the junction unmatched. The germline V gene has CDR1 SGHRS and CDR2 YFSETQ. The CDR3 runs to 15 residues. The CDR3 loop reads CASSLVGQGYNEQFF. As DNA, the CDR3 is TGCGCCAGCAGCTTGGTAGGACAGGGGTACAATGAGCAGTTCTTC. Together with reference TRBV5-1 and TRBJ2-1, the CDR3 gives the full variable domain: KAGVTQTPRYLIKTRGQQVTLSCSPISGHRSVSWYQQTPGQGLQFLFEYFSETQRNKGNFPGRFSGRQFSNSRSEMNVSTLELGDSALYLCASSLVGQGYNEQFFGPGTRLTVL.

This clonotype was seen ten or more times. J is TRBJ2-5 and V is TRBV5-1; D possibly corresponds to TRBD1 (6 bases). The germline V gene encodes CDR1 SGHRS and CDR2 YFSETQ. The ends were cut back, 2 bases at V and 4 bases at J, with 12 bases in the middle. This CDR3 comprises 14 residues. The chain's CDR3 is CASSFQGGPETQYF. CDR3 nucleotides: TGCGCCAGCAGCTTCCAAGGGGGTCCAGAGACCCAGTACTTC.

This clonotype was picked up many times. The V gene is TRBV7-2, the J gene TRBJ1-3; perhaps TRBD1 as D (6 bases). Germline loops: CDR1 SGHTA, CDR2 FQGNSA. The CDR3 is 14 amino acids. Trimming pared 5 bases from V and 1 base from J, leaving 9 bases between. The CDR3: CASSPQGSGNTIYF. CDR3 DNA: TGTGCCAGCAGCCCCCAGGGGTCTGGAAACACCATATATTTT.

The chain is built from TRBV5-1 and TRBJ1-1; no firm D call. The CDR3 contains 14 residues. V was shortened by 3 bases and J by 0 bases, with 9 bases between the two germline ends. Germline V CDR1 and CDR2: SGHRS, YFSETQ. The CDR3 nucleotides are TGCGCCAGCAGCTCACCGGATCTGAACACTGAAGCTTTCTTT. It is translated as CASSSPDLNTEAFF.

This clonotype was found a few times. This chain connects TRBV29-1 to TRBJ1-1; maybe TRBD1 (6 bases). Germline lookup yields CDR1 SQVTM and CDR2 ANQGSEA. The V end was cut by 6 bases, the J end by 4 bases, with 12 bases between. The CDR3 has 12 amino acids. The CDR3 region is CSVIQGSTEAFF. The CDR3, as DNA: TGCAGCGTCATACAGGGATCCACTGAAGCTTTCTTT.

V is TRBV2 and J is TRBJ2-3; D remains unclear. Trimming cost V 4 bases and J 2 bases, with 10 bases left between them. Germline V lookup: CDR1 SNHLY, CDR2 FYNNEI. This CDR3 has 14 amino acids. The CDR3 region is CASSGVGNTDTQYF. In DNA, the CDR3 is TGTGCCAGCAGTGGCGTGGGGAACACAGATACGCAGTATTTT. Supplemented by reference TRBV2 and TRBJ2-3, the full variable domain reads EPEVTQTPSHQVTQMGQEVILRCVPISNHLYFYWYRQILGQKVEFLVSFYNNEISEKSEIFDDQFSVERPDGSNFTLKIRSTKLEDSAMYFCASSGVGNTDTQYFGPGTRLTVL.

V usage is TRBV6-2 or TRBV6-3 and J usage is TRBJ2-7; a weak D match, TRBD2 (6 bases). This CDR3 is built from 15 residues. Trimming cost V 5 bases and J 2 bases, with 16 bases left between them. In germline, CDR1 is MNHEY, CDR2 SVGEGT. CDR3 region: CASSPNGWRAYEQYF. CDR3 bases: TGTGCCAGCAGTCCCAATGGGTGGAGGGCCTACGAGCAGTACTTC.

The chain combines TRBV6-1 with TRBJ2-7, with D maybe TRBD2 (5 bases). This CDR3 spans 14 amino acids. Trimming took 5 bases from V and 1 from J, leaving 12 bases between them. Per the germline V gene, CDR1 is MNHNS and CDR2 is SASEGT. In DNA form, the CDR3 reads TGTGCCAGCAGTCCGGCGGGTGGATCCTACGAGCAGTACGTC. This encodes CASSPAGGSYEQYV.

This clonotype was observed at least ten times. V is TRBV11-2 and J is TRBJ2-1; tentative D call: TRBD1 (6 bases). The CDR3 consists of 15 residues. V gave up 0 bases and J gave up 2 bases, with 8 bases separating them. Germline assignment: CDR1 SGHAT and CDR2 FQNNGV. CDR3 bases: TGTGCCAGCAGCTTAGACAGGGGACCCTACAATGAGCAGTTCTTC. It codes for CASSLDRGPYNEQFF.

The table lists this clonotype with many counts. The gene calls are TRBV5-1 and TRBJ1-4; 8 positions match TRBD1. The CDR3 extends over 14 amino acids. Germline V lookup: CDR1 SGHRS, CDR2 YFSETQ. Trimming cost V 3 bases and J 3 bases; bases outside gene matches: 1. The CDR3 DNA reads TGCGCCAGCAGCTCGGACAGGGCTAATGAAAAACTGTTTTTT. Translating gives CASSSDRANEKLFF.

Ten or more counts support this clonotype. This chain uses TRBV21-1 with TRBJ2-5; the DNA was not used to check the table's D call, TRBD2. TRBV21-1 is assigned pseudogene status. The CDR3 has 15 amino acids. Written as DNA, the CDR3 is TGTGCCAGCAGCACCTCACTAGTTTGGGTTAAGACCCAGTACTTC. It translates to CASSTSLVWVKTQYF.

This clonotype was picked up many times. V usage is TRBV2 and J usage is TRBJ2-5; D may be TRBD2 (6 bases). The CDR3 loop spans 13 amino acids. Looked up from germline, CDR1 is SNHLY and CDR2 is FYNNEI. The germline V and J ends were trimmed by 6 bases and 4 bases, with 12 bases remaining between them. CDR3 loop: CASRANGGETQYF. CDR3 DNA: TGTGCCAGCAGAGCCAACGGGGGAGAGACCCAGTACTTC.

This chain uses TRBV21-1 with TRBJ2-3; the table's D call TRBD2 went unverified against the DNA. TRBV21-1 is recorded as a pseudogene. The CDR3 has 19 residues. CDR3 nucleotides: TGTGCCAGCAGCAAAACGCGGGGGGCAAGGGCTAGCGGGAGTGCTACGCAGTATTTT. This codes for CASSKTRGARASGSATQYF.

This clonotype occurred a few times. This chain links TRBV2 with TRBJ1-5; D is perhaps TRBD1 (6 bases). Trimming took off 4 bases at V and 2 bases at J, with 9 bases between the two ends. The CDR3 is made up of 14 amino acids. Per germline, CDR1 SNHLY and CDR2 FYNNEI. The CDR3 region has the DNA TGTGCCAGCAGTGGACAGGTTCGCAATCAGCCCCAGCATTTT. This translates into CASSGQVRNQPQHF.

The chain couples TRBV7-9 to TRBJ2-1, with D hard to call. The germline CDR1 and CDR2 sequences are SEHNR and FQNEAQ (reference sequence). The CDR3 length is 13 residues. The ends were cut back, 2 bases at V and 10 bases at J, with 12 bases in the middle. CDR3 nucleotide sequence: TGTGCCAGCAGCTTATATTCTGTGGAGGAGCAGTTCTTC. Translation gives CASSLYSVEEQFF.

This clonotype occurred many times. This chain links TRBV6-5 with TRBJ2-5; D not resolved. Trimming stripped 1 base from V and 1 base from J, with 7 bases between. The germline V gene has CDR1 MNHEY and CDR2 SVGAGI. This CDR3 is built from 14 residues. The chain's CDR3 is CASSYFGVQETQYF. The CDR3 nucleotides are TGTGCCAGCAGTTACTTTGGAGTCCAAGAGACCCAGTACTTC.

This clonotype was seen at least ten times. The chain has TRBV3-1 and TRBJ2-2; no firm D call. Germline V gene data show CDR1 as LGHDT and CDR2 as YNNKEL (reference sequence). V lost 0 bases, J lost 5 bases, and 1 base lay in between. The CDR3 consists of 12 residues. The CDR3 reads CASSQETGELFF. The CDR3 bases are TGTGCCAGCAGCCAAGAAACCGGGGAGCTGTTTTTT.

This clonotype was seen ten or more times. This chain links TRBV4-1 with TRBJ2-1, with D tentatively TRBD1 or TRBD2 (5 bases each). The CDR3 contains 15 residues. Trimming stripped 0 bases from V and 4 bases from J, with 10 bases between. Germline-derived CDR1 and CDR2 are MGHRA and YSYEKL. The CDR3: CASSQERDRYNEQFF. The CDR3 DNA reads as TGCGCCAGCAGCCAAGAGAGGGACCGTTACAATGAGCAGTTCTTC.

This clonotype showed up just a few times. The rearrangement joins TRBV4-2 to TRBJ2-3; 9 nucleotides match TRBD2. The CDR3 totals 19 residues. CDR1 LGHNA and CDR2 YNFKEQ come from the germline V gene. V gave up 5 bases and J gave up 4 bases; unmatched junction bases: 19. In nucleotides, the CDR3 is TGTGCCAGCAGCGGACCTTCTGGGCGGGGGGGCTGGAGGGCAGATACGCAGTATTTT. Its protein is CASSGPSGRGGWRADTQYF.

This clonotype has a count of ten or more. This chain connects TRBV29-1 to TRBJ2-3, with 7 nucleotides matching TRBD2. The CDR3 loop spans 16 amino acids. Germline V gene lookup returns CDR1 SQVTM and CDR2 ANQGSEA. J lost 2 bases, V lost 1 base, and 9 bases had no gene match. In DNA form, the CDR3 reads TGCAGCGTTGAAGGGCGGCCGGGACTACACACAGATACGCAGTATTTT. This sequence encodes CSVEGRPGLHTDTQYF.

This clonotype was detected only a few times. V is TRBV6-1 and J is TRBJ2-7; 7 bases line up with TRBD1. CDR3 length: 15 residues. Germline V gives CDR1 MNHNS, CDR2 SASEGT. After removal of 6 bases from V and 3 bases from J, the junction contained 11 bases not matched to a gene. CDR3 protein: CASRKPARDSYEQYV. DNA of the CDR3: TGTGCCAGCAGAAAGCCAGCCCGGGACAGCTACGAGCAGTACGTC.